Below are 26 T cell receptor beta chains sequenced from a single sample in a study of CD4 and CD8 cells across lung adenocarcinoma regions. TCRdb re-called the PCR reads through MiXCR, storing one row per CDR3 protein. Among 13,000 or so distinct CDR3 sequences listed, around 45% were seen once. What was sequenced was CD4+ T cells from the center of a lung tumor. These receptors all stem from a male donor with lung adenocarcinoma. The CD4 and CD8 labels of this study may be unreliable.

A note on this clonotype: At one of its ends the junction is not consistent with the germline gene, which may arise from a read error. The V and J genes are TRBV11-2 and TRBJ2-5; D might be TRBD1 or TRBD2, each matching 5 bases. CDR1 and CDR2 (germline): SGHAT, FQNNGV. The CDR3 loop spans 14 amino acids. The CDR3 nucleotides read TGTGCGAGCAGCTGGGGACGGGGCGGAGATACGCAGTACTTT. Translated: CASSWGRGGDTQYF. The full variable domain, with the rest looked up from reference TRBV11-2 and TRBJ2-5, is EAGVAQSPRYKIIEKRQSVAFWCNPISGHATLYWYQQILGQGPKLLIQFQNNGVVDDSQLPKDRFSAERLKGVDSTLKIQPAKLEDSAVYLCASSWGRGGDTQYFGPGTRLLVL.

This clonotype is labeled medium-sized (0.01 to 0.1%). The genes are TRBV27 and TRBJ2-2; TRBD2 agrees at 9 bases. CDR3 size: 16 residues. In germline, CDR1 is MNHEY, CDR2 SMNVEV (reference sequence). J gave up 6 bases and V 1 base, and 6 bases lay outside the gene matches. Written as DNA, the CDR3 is TGTGCCAGCAGTTTATATTTGGCGGGAGGGTCCGGGGAGCTGTTTTTT. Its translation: CASSLYLAGGSGELFF.

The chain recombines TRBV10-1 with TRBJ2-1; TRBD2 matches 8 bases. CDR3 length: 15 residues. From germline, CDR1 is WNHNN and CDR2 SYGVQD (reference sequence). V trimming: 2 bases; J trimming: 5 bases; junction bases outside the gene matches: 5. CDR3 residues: CASSEVAGYDNEQFF. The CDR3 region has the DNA TGCGCCAGCAGTGAGGTAGCGGGATACGACAATGAGCAGTTCTTC.

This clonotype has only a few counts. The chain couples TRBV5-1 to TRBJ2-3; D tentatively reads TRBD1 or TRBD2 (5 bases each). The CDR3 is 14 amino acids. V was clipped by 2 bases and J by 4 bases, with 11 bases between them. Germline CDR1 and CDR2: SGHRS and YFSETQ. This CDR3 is CASSFGEGADTQYF. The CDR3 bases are TGCGCCAGCAGCTTCGGGGAAGGGGCAGATACGCAGTATTTT.

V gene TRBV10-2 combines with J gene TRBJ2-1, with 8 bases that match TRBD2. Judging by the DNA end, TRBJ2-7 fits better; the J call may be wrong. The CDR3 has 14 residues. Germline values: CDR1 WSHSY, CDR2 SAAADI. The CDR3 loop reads CASSESAGGLEQYF. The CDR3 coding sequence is TGCGCCAGCAGTGAGTCTGCGGGAGGTTTAGAGCAGTACTTC.

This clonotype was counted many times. CDR3 in amino acids: CASSFGGSDTGELFF. DNA for the CDR3: TGTGCCAGCAGCTTCGGGGGGTCGGACACCGGGGAGCTGTTTTTT. The chain carries TRBV7-3 and TRBJ2-2; TRBD2 aligns across 7 bases. J was trimmed by 3 bases and V by 3 bases; bases with no gene match: 4. Germline CDR1 reads SGHTA; CDR2 reads FQGTGA. The CDR3 has 15 residues.

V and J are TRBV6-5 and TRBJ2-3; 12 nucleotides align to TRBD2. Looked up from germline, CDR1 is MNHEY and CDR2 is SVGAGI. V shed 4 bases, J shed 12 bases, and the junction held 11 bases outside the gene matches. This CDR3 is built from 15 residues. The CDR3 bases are TGTGCCAGCAGTTGGACTAGCGGGGACGAAGAGACCCAGTATTTT. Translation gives CASSWTSGDEETQYF.

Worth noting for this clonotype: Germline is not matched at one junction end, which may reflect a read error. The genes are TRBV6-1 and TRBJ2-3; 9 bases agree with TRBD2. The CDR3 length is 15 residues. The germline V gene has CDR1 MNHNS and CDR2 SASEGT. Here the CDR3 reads CASRASGAVTDTQYF. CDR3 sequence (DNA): TGTGCCAGCAGGGCTAGCGGGGCAGTCACAGATACGCAGTACTTT.

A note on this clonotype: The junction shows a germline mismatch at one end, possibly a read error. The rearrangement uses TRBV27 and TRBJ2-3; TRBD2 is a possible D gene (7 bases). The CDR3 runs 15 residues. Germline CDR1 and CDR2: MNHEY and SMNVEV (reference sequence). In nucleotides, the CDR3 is TGTGCCGCGGGGACGGGGGGCCGAGACAAAGATACGCAGTATTTC. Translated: CAAGTGGRDKDTQYF.

In DNA, the CDR3 is TGTGCCAGCCAAAGGAGCGGACAGGGGGAAGAGACCCAGTACTTC. Protein product: CASQRSGQGEETQYF. The genes are TRBV19 and TRBJ2-1; 10 nucleotides align to TRBD1. The closer fit of TRBJ2-5 to the DNA end suggests the J call may be wrong. The germline V gene encodes CDR1 LNHDA and CDR2 SQIVND (reference sequence). The CDR3 has 15 amino acids.

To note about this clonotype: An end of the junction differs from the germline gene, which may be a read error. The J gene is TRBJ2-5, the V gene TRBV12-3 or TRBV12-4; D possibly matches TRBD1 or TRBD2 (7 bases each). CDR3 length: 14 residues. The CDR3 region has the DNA TGTGCGGGCAGGGGGGGAGGGCTGCCAGAGACGCAGTATTTC. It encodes CAGRGGGLPETQYF.

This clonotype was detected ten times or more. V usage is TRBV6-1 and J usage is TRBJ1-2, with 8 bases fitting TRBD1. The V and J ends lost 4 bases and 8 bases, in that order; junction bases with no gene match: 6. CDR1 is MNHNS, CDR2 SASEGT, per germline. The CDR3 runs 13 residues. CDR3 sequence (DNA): TGTGCCAGCAGTGTAGACAGGGGTCGAGGCTACACCTTC. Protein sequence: CASSVDRGRGYTF.

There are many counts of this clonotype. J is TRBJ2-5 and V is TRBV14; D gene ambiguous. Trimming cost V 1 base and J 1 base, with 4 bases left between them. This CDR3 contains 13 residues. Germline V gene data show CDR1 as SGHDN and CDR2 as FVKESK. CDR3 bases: TGTGCCAGCAGCCAAGCACCCCAAGAGACCCAGTACTTC. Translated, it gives CASSQAPQETQYF.

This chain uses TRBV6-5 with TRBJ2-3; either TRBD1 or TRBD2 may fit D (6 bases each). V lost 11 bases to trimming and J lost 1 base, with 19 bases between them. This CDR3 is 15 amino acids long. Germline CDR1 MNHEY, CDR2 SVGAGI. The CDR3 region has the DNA TGTGCCGGGGGTTACGGGGGCTGTGGCACAGATACGCAGTATTTT. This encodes CAGGYGGCGTDTQYF.

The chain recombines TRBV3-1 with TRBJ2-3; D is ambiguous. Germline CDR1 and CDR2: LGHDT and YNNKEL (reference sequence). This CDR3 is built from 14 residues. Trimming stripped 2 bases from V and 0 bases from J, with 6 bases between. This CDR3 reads CASSQKASTDTQYF. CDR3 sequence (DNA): TGTGCCAGCAGCCAAAAAGCCAGCACAGATACGCAGTATTTT.

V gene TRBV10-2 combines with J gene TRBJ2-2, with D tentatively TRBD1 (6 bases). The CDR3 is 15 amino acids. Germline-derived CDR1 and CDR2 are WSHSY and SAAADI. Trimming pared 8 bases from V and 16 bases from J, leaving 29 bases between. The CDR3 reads CASSPQAARTDAQFF. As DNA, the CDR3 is TGCGCCAGCTCCCCACAGGCTGCGAGGACAGATGCGCAGTTTTTT.

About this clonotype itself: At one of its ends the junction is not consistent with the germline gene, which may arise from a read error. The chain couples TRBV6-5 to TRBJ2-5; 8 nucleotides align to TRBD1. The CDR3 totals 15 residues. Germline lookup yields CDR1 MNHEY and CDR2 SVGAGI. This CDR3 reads CASSSYDRGAETQLF. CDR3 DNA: TGTGCCAGCAGTTCCTACGACAGGGGTGCAGAGACCCAGCTTTTC.

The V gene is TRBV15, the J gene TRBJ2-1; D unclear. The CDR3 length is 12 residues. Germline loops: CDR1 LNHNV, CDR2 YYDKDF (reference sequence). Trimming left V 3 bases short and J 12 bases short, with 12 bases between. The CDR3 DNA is TGTGCCACCAGCAGCCTAGACCTCGGGCAGTTCTTC. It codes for CATSSLDLGQFF.

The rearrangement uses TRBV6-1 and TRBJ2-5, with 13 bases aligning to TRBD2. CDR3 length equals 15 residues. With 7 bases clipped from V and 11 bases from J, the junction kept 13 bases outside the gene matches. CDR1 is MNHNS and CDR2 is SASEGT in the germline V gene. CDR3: CASKRLAGGNGEQYF. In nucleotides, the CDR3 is TGTGCCAGCAAAAGACTAGCGGGAGGAAACGGTGAGCAGTACTTC.

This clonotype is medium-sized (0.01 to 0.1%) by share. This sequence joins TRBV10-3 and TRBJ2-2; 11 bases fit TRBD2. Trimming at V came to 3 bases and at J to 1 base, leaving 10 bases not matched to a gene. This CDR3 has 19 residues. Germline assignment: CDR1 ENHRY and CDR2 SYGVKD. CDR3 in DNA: TGTGCCATCAGTGATCGGACTAGCGGGTTGCGGGAGAACACCGGGGAGCTGTTTTTT. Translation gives CAISDRTSGLRENTGELFF.

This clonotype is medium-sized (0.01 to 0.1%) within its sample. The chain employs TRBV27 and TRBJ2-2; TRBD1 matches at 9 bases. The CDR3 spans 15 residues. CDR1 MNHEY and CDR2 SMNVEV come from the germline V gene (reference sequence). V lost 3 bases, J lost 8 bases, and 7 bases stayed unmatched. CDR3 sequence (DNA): TGTGCCAGCAGTTTCCGGGACAGGGTTGCAGGGGAGCTGTTTTTT. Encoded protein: CASSFRDRVAGELFF.

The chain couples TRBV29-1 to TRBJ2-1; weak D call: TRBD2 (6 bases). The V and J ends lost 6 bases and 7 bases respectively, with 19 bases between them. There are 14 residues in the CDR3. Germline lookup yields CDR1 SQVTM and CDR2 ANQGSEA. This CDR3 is CSVGGRNGENEQFF. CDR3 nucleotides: TGCAGCGTGGGGGGACGCAATGGGGAGAATGAGCAGTTCTTC.

The CDR3 loop reads CASRRTSGRFEQYF. In nucleotides, the CDR3 is TGTGCCAGCAGAAGGACTAGCGGGAGGTTTGAGCAGTACTTC. The chain uses TRBV7-9 and TRBJ2-1; TRBD2 aligns across 14 bases. Near its end, the DNA agrees better with TRBJ2-7, so the J call may be wrong. Germline V lookup: CDR1 SEHNR, CDR2 FQNEAQ (reference sequence). There are 14 residues in the CDR3.

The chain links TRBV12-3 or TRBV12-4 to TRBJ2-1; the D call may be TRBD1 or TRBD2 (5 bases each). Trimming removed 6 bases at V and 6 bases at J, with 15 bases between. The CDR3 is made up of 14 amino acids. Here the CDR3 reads CASRRDQRANEQFF. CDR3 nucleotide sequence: TGTGCCAGCAGGAGGGACCAACGGGCCAATGAGCAGTTCTTC.

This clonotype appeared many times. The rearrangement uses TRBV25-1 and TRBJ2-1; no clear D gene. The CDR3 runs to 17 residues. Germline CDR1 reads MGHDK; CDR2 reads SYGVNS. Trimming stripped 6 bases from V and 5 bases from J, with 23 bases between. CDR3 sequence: CASRTPPGPTLNNEQFF. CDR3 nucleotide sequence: TGTGCCAGCAGGACCCCCCCAGGCCCTACATTGAACAATGAGCAGTTCTTC.

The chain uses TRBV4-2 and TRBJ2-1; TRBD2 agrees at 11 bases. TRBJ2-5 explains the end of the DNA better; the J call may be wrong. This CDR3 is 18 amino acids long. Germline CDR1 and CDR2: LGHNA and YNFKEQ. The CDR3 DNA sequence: TGTGCCAGCAGCCCAGGACTAGCGGGCACCCAGGGGCTTGAGACCCAGTACTTC. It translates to CASSPGLAGTQGLETQYF.